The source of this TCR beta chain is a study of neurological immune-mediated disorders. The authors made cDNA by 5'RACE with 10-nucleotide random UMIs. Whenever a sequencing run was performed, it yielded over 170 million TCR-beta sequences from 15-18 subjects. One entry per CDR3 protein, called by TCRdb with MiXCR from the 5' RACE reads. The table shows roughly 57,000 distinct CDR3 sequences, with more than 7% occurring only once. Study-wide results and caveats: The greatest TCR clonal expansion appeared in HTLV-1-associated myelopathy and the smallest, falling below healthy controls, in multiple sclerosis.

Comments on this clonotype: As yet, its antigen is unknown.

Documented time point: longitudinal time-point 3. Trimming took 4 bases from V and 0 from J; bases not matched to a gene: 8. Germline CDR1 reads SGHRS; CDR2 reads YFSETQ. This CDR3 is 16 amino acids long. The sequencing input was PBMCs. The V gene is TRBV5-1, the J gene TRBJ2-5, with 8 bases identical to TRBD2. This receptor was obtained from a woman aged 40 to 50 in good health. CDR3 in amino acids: CASSVTSGMYQETQYF. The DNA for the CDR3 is TGCGCCAGCAGCGTCACTAGCGGCATGTACCAAGAGACCCAGTACTTC.